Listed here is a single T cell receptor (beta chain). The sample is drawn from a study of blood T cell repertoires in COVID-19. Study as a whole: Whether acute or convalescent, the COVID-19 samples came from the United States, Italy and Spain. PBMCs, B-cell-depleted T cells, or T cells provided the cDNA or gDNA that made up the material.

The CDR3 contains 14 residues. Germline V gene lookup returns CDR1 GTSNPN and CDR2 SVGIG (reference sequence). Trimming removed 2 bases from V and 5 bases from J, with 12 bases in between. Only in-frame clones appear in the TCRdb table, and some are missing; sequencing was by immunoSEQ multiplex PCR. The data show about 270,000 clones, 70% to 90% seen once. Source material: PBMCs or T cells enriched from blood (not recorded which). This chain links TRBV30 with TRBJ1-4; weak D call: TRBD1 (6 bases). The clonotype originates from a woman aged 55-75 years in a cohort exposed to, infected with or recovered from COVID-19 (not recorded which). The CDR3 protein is CAWSPGRGNEKLFF. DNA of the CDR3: TGTGCCTGGAGTCCTGGGAGGGGGAATGAAAAACTGTTTTTT.